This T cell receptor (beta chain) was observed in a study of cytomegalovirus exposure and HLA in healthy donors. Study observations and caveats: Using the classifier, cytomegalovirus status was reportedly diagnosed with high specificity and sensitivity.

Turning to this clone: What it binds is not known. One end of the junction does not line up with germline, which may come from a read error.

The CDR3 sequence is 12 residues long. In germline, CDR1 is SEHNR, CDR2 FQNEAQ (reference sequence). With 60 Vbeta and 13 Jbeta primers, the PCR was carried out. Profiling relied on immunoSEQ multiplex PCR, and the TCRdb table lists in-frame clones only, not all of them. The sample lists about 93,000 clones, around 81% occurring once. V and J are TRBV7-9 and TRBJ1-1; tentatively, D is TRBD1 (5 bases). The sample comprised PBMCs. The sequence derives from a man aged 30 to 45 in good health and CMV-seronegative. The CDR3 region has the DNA TGTTCCAGCAGCCCTGACAGTATTGAAGCTTTCTTT. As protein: CSSSPDSIEAFF. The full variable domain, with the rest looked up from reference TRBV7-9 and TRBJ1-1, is DTGVSQNPRHKITKRGQNVTFRCDPISEHNRLYWYRQTLGQGPEFLTYFQNEAQLEKSRLLSDRFSAERPKGSFSTLEIQRTEQGDSAMYLCSSSPDSIEAFFGQGTRLTVV.